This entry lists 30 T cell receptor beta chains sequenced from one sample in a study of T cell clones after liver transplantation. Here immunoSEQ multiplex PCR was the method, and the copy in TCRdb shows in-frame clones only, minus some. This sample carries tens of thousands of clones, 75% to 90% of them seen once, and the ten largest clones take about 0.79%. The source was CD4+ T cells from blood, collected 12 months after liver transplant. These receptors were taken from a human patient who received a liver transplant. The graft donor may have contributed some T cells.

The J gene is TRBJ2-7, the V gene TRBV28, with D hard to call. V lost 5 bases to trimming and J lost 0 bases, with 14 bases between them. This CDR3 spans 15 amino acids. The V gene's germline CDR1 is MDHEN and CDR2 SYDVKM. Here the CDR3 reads CASSPLGARSYEQYF. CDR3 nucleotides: TGTGCCAGCAGTCCCCTCGGAGCGCGCTCCTACGAGCAGTACTTC.

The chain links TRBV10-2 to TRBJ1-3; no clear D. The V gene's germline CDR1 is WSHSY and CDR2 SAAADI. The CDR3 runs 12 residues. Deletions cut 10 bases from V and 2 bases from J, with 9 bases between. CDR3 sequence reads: CATREAGNTIYF. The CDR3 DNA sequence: TGCGCCACGAGGGAGGCTGGAAACACCATATATTTT.

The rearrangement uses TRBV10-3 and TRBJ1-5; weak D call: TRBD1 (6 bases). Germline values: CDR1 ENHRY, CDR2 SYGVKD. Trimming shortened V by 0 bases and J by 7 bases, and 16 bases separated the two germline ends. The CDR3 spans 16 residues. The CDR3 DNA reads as TGTGCCATCAGTGAGTCGAGTAGCAGGGGACGACAGCCCCAGCATTTT. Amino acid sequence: CAISESSSRGRQPQHF.

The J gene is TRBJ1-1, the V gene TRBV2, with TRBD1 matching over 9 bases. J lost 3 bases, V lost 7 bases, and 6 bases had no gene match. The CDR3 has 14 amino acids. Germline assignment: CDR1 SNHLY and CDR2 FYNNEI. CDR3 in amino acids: CASITGQGHTEAFF. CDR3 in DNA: TGTGCCAGCATCACCGGACAGGGGCACACTGAAGCTTTCTTT.

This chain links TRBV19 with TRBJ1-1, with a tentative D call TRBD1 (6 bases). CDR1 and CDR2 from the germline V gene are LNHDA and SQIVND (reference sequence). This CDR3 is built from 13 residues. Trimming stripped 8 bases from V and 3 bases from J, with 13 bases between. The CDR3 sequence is CASARGYDTEAFF. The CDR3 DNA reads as TGTGCCAGTGCAAGGGGGTACGACACTGAAGCTTTCTTT.

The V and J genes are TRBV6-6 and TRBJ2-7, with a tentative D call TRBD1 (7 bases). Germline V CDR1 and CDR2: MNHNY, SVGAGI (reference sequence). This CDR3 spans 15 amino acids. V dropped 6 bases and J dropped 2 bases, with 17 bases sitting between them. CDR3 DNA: TGTGCCAGCAGACGAGGCGGGGACAGAGCCTACGAGCAGTACTTC. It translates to CASRRGGDRAYEQYF.

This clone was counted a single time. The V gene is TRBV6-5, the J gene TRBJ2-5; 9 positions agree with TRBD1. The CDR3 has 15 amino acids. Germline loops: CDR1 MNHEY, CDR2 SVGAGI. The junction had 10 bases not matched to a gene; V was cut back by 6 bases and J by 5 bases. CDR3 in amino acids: CASSVTGGRRETQYF. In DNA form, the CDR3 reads TGTGCCAGCAGCGTGACAGGGGGGAGAAGGGAGACCCAGTACTTC.

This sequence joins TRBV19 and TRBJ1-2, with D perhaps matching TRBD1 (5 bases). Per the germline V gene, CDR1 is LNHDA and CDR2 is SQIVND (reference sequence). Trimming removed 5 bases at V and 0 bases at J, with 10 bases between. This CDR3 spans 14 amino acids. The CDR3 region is CASSGLTANYGYTF. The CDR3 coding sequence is TGTGCCAGTAGTGGACTGACAGCTAACTATGGCTACACCTTC.

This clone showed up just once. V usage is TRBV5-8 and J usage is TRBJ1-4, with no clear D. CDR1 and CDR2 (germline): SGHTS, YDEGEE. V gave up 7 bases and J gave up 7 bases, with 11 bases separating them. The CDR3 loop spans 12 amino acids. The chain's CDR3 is CASPILGEKLFF. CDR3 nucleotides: TGTGCCAGCCCTATATTGGGTGAAAAACTGTTTTTT.

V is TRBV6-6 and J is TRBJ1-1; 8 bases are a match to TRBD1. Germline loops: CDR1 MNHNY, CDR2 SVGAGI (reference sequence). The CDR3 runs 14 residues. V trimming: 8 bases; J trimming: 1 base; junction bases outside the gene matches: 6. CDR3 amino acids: CASAGQGRNTEAFF. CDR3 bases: TGTGCCAGCGCAGGACAGGGACGGAACACTGAAGCTTTCTTT.

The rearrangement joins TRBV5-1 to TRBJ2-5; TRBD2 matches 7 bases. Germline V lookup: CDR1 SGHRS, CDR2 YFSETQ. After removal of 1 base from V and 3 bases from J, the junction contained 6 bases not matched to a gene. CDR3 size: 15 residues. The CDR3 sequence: CASSLLSAGEETQYF. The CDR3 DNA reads TGCGCCAGCAGCTTGTTATCCGCGGGAGAAGAGACCCAGTACTTC.

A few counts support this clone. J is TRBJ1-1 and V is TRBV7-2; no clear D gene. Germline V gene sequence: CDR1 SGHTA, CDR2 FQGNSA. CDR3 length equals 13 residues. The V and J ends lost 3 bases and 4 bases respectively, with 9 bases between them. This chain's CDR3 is CASSFTWGTEAFF. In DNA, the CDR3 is TGTGCCAGCAGCTTCACCTGGGGCACTGAAGCTTTCTTT.

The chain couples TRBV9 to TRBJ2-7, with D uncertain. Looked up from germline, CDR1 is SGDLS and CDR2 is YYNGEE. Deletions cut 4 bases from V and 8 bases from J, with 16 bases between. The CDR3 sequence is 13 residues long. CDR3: CASSPEPARQQYF. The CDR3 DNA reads TGTGCCAGCAGCCCCGAGCCAGCCCGTCAGCAGTACTTC.

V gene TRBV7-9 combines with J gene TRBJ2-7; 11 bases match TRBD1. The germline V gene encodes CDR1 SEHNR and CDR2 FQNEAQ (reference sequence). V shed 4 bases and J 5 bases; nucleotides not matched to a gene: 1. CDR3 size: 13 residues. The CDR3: CASSSGQGDEQYF. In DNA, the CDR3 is TGTGCCAGCAGCTCGGGACAGGGGGACGAGCAGTACTTC.

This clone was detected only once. The CDR3 spells CASSGLRANQPQHF. CDR3 nucleotides: TGTGCCAGCAGTGGGCTTAGGGCAAATCAGCCCCAGCATTTT. V and J are TRBV6-1 and TRBJ1-5; D not resolved. CDR1 is MNHNS, CDR2 SASEGT, per germline. V was cut by 4 bases and J by 4 bases, with 11 bases left in between. This CDR3 has 14 residues.

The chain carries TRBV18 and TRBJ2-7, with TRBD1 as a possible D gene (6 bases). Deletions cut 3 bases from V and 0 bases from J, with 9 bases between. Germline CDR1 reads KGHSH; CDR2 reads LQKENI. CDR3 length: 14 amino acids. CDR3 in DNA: TGTGCCAGCTCACCCGGGACAACCTCCTACGAGCAGTACTTC. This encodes CASSPGTTSYEQYF.

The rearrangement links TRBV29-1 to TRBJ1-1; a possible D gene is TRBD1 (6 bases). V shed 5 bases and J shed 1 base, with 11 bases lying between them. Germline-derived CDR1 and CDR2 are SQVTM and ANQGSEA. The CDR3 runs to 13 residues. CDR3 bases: TGCAGCGTTAAGGGACACCCGAACACTGAAGCTTTCTTT. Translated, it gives CSVKGHPNTEAFF.

CDR3: CASSLAQQETQYF. The CDR3, as DNA: TGTGCCAGCAGCTTGGCCCAGCAAGAGACCCAGTACTTC. The V and J genes are TRBV5-4 and TRBJ2-5; D is ambiguous. V lost 0 bases and J 2 bases, leaving 5 bases between the germline ends. The germline CDR1 and CDR2 sequences are SGHNT and YYREEE (reference sequence). The length of the CDR3 is 13 residues.

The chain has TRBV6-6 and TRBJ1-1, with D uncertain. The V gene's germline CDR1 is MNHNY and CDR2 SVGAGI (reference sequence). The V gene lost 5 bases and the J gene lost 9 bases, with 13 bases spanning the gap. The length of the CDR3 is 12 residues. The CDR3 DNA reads TGTGCCAGCAGTCCCTGGACGGAACAAGCTTTCTTT. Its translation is CASSPWTEQAFF.

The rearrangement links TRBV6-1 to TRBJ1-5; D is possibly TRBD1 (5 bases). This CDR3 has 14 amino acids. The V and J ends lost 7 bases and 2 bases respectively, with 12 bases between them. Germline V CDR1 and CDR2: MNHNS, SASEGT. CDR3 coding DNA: TGTGCCAGCACGCAAGACAGCCGCAATCAGCCCCAGCATTTT. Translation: CASTQDSRNQPQHF.

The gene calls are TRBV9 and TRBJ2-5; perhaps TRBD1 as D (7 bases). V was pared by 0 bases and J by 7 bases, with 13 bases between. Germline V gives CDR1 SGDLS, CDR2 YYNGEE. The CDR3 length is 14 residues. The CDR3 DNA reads TGTGCCAGCAGCGTAGGGGCAGGGGGAGGGACCCAGTACTTC. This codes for CASSVGAGGGTQYF.

The chain's CDR3 is CASSGDLSSWGYTF. CDR3 coding DNA: TGTGCCAGCAGTGGTGACCTATCCTCGTGGGGCTACACCTTC. The V gene is TRBV9, the J gene TRBJ1-2; D unclear. From germline, CDR1 is SGDLS and CDR2 YYNGEE. V lost 5 bases and J lost 8, with 19 bases in between. The CDR3 sequence is 14 residues long.

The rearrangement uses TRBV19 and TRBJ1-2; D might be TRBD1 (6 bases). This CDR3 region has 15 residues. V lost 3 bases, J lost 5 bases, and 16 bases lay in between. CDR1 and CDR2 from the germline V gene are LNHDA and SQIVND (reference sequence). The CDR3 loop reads CASSMDRQETYGYTF. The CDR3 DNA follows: TGTGCCAGTAGTATGGACCGACAGGAGACTTATGGCTACACCTTC.

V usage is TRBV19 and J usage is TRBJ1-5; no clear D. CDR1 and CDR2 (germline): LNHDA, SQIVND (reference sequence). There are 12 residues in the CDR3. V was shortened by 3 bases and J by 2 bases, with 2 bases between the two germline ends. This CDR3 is CASSMGNQPQHF. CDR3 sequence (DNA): TGTGCCAGTAGTATGGGCAATCAGCCCCAGCATTTT.

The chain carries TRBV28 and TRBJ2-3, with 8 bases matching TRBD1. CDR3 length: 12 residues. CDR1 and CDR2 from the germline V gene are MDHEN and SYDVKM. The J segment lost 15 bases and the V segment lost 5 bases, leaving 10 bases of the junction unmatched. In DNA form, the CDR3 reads TGTGCCAGCAGTCTAAGGGGACAGGTTCAATATTTT. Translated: CASSLRGQVQYF.

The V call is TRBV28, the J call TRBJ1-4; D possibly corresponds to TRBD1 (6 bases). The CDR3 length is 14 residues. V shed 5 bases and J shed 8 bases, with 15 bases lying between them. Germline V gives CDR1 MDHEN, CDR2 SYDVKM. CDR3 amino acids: CASSTGQPLEKLFF. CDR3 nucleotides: TGTGCCAGCAGTACAGGACAGCCTCTGGAAAAACTGTTTTTT.

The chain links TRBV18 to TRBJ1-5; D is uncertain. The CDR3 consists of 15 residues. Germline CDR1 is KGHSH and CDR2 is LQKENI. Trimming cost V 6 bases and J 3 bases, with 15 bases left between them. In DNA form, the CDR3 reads TGTGCCAGCTCCCCGTCGGGAGGGATCAATCAGCCCCAGCATTTT. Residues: CASSPSGGINQPQHF.

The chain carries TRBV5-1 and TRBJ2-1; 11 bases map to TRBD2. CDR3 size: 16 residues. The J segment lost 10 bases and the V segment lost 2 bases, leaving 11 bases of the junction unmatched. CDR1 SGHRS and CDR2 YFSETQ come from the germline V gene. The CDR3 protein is CASSFGLAGYQEEQFF. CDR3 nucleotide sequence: TGCGCCAGCAGCTTCGGACTAGCGGGCTACCAAGAGGAGCAGTTCTTC. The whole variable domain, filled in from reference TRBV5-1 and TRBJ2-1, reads KAGVTQTPRYLIKTRGQQVTLSCSPISGHRSVSWYQQTPGQGLQFLFEYFSETQRNKGNFPGRFSGRQFSNSRSEMNVSTLELGDSALYLCASSFGLAGYQEEQFFGPGTRLTVL.

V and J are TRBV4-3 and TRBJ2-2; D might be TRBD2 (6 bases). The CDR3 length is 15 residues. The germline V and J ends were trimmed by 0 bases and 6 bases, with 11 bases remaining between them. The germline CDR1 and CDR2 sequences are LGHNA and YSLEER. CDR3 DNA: TGCGCCAGCAGCCAAGATCTACTAGCCGCCGGGGAGCTGTTTTTT. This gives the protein CASSQDLLAAGELFF.

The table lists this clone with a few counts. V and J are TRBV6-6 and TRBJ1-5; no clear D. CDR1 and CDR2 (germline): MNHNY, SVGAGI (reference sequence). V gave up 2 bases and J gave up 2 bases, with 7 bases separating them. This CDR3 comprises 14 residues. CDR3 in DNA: TGTGCCAGCAGTTACAGGGAGGGCAATCAGCCCCAGCATTTT. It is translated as CASSYREGNQPQHF.